Listed below are T cell receptor beta chains from one sample, sequenced in a study of T cell changes during pregnancy in multiple sclerosis. TCRdb keeps only in-frame clones here, not all; method: immunoSEQ multiplex PCR. The table records some 58,000 clones, 95% to 97% of them present only once. The sample consisted of CD8+ T cells from peripheral blood mononuclear cells, taken after pregnancy. The receptors stem from a female donor with multiple sclerosis, enrolled in a pregnancy study. Each CDR3 is given with its conserved first and last residue. The D gene is left open where the match is weak. Clone size, where shown, is once, few, many, or a class for clones that have expanded.

>TRBJ2-2|TRBV7-7|.|.
TGTGCTAGCAGCTTATCTTTAATTGGAGGCACCGGGGAGCTGTTTTTT
CASSLSLIGGTGELFF
>TRBJ1-1|TRBV11-2|TRBD1|.
TGTGCCAGCAGCCCCACGCGCGGACAGGGGAACACTGAAGCTTTCTTT
CASSPTRGQGNTEAFF
>TRBJ2-4|TRBV28|.|.
TGTGCCAGCCTCGGTATGGGAGTCAAAAACATTCAGTACTTC
CASLGMGVKNIQYF
>TRBJ2-3|TRBV13|.|once
TGTGCCAGCAGCGGCGGGCTGAGTGATACGCAGTATTTT
CASSGGLSDTQYF
>TRBJ1-5|TRBV28|.|.
TGTGCCAGCAGGGAGACTAATAGCAATCAGCCCCAGCATTTT
CASRETNSNQPQHF
>TRBJ2-1|TRBV5-4|TRBD2|.
TGTGCCAGCAGCTTTGGCGGGAGTGGGGAGCAGTTCTTC
CASSFGGSGEQFF
>TRBJ1-2|TRBV5-5|TRBD1|.
TGTGCCAGCAGCTCTACCTGGACAGGGGGCGTGTTTGGCTACACCTTC
CASSSTWTGGVFGYTF
>TRBJ1-1|TRBV1|.|.
TGCACCAGCAGCCATTTCAGGCGAGTGAACACTGAAGCTTTCTTT
CTSSHFRRVNTEAFF
>TRBJ1-2|TRBV9|TRBD1|.
TGTGCCAGCGGGGCCGGGACAGGGCACTATGGCTACACCTTC
CASGAGTGHYGYTF
>TRBJ2-2|TRBV27|.|.
TGTGCCAGCAGTTCACACCTTACCGGGGAGCTGTTTTTT
CASSSHLTGELFF
>TRBJ2-7|TRBV21-1|.|.
TGTGCCAGCAGCCTCGTGGGACAGGCCTATTACGAGCAGTACTTC
CASSLVGQAYYEQYF
>TRBJ2-2|TRBV29-1|.|.
TGCAGCGTTGTTCCCCCAGACACCACCGGGGAGCTGTTTTTT
CSVVPPDTTGELFF
>TRBJ2-5|TRBV7-8|.|.
TGTGCCAGCAGCTCCCGGTGGTGGGAGACCCAGTACTTC
CASSSRWWETQYF
>TRBJ2-6|TRBV15|.|.
TGTGCCACCCAAGACAGCCCCTCTGGGGCCAACGTCCTGACTTTC
CATQDSPSGANVLTF
>TRBJ2-1|TRBV27|.|.
TGTGCCAGCAGGATAACTAGATTGTCCTACAATGAGCAGTTCTTC
CASRITRLSYNEQFF
>TRBJ2-1|TRBV7-3|TRBD2|.
TGTGCCAGCAGCAAGAGATTAGCGGGAGTAGTGAATGAGCAGTTCTTC
CASSKRLAGVVNEQFF
>TRBJ2-1|TRBV28|.|.
TGTGCCAGCAGCAAAAACCGTCGGTACAATGAGCAGTTCTTC
CASSKNRRYNEQFF
>TRBJ2-2|TRBV7-9|TRBD2|.
TGTGCCAGCACCAGGACTAGCGGGAGTACCGGGGAGCTGTTTTTT
CASTRTSGSTGELFF
>TRBJ2-7|TRBV5-6|.|.
TGTGCCAGCAGCTTCGGGACACTGTCCTACGAGCAGTACTTC
CASSFGTLSYEQYF
>TRBJ2-1|TRBV19|.|.
TGTGCCAGTAGTATCGTTCGTAGCTCCTACAATGAGCAGTTCTTC
CASSIVRSSYNEQFF
>TRBJ2-5|TRBV7-6|.|.
TGTGCCAGCAGCTTAGGGCCCCCCGAGACACCTCAAGAGACCCAGTACTTC
CASSLGPPETPQETQYF
>TRBJ2-2|TRBV7-3|.|.
TGTGCCAGCAGCATCCAGGGAGGGAACACCGGGGAGCTGTTTTTT
CASSIQGGNTGELFF